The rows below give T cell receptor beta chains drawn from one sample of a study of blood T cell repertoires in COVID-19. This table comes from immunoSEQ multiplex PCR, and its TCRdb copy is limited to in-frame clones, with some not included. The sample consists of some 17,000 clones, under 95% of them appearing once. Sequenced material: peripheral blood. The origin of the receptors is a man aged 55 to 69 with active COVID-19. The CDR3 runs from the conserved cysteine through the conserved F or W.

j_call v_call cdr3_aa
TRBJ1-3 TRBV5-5 CASSPWTGNTIYF
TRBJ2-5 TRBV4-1 CASSHPTRGLVETQYF
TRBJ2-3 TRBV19 CASSPSQGYTDTQYF
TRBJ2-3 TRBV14 CASSTRTSGGVRTDTQYF
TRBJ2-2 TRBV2 CARGTVTGELFF
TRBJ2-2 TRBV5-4 CASSLGTRTGLNTGELFF
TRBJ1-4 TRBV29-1 CSVYQGADEKLFF
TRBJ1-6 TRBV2 CASRDVLGARNSPLHF
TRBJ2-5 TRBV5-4 CASSGATSGGQETQYF
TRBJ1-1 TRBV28 CASSYDRGTFF
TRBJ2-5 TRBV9 CASSVQGLAGETQYF
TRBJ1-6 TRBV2 CASSRTGQVSYNSPLHF